This TCR beta chain came from a study of T cell repertoires in ileal Crohn's disease. Study details: Patients had a median roughly 8-year disease duration, and over 30% were active smokers.

Five hundred nanograms of biopsy DNA per sample underwent TCRB immunosequencing. TCRdb keeps only in-frame clones here, not all; method: immunoSEQ multiplex PCR. This table holds tens of thousands of clones, roughly 81% found once. Trimming shortened V by 1 base and J by 9 bases, and 13 bases separated the two germline ends. Per the germline V gene, CDR1 is SEHNR and CDR2 is FQNEAQ (reference sequence). The CDR3 is 14 amino acids. Notes on this clone: Its antigen is unknown.

Study-level results: Active smokers at surgery had more clonal expansions than non-smokers.

Sequenced input: ileal tissue. The rearrangement uses TRBV7-9 and TRBJ2-1, with D tentatively TRBD2 (6 bases). This TCR derives from an adult with Crohn's disease. Here the CDR3 DNA reads TGTGCCAGCAGCTTAGAAACTAGCCCTAGTGAGCAGTTCTTC. Protein product: CASSLETSPSEQFF.